This T cell receptor beta chain was captured in a study of shared clonotypes between healthy human individuals (dated by TCRdb to about 2020). Study-level background: A few men and a couple of women, aged 18 to 49 years, made up the cohort. Leukapheresis yielded between about 0.94 and 10 billion PBMCs per donor. Different laboratories and diverse techniques were used to prepare libraries and sequence TCR repertoires, to increase sequencing depth and limit assay-specific biases. To estimate repertoire size and how much clonotype sharing occurs between individuals, the study deeply sequenced the blood TCR repertoires of a handful of healthy adults. For each donor, CD4 naive and CD4 memory were each run on three plates, CD8 naive on two plates, and CD8 memory on one plate. What the authors observed across the whole study: Sampling was restricted to blood, and TCR repertoires in tissue are likely to differ from TCR repertoires in blood. Estimated clonotype richness was generally larger for naive than for memory subsets. Pairwise subsampling indicated that sequencing depth was expected to affect the degree of clonotype sharing among donors. Across a few donors, approximately 5% of naive CD4, more than 3% of naive CD8, under 2.5% of memory CD4, and 0.3% to 0.45% of memory CD8 clonotypes were shared. Because the study included a small number of donors, the genetic and exposure-history diversity represented was limited. Higher generation probabilities were observed for clonotypes shared by all four sorted-subset donors than for non-shared clonotypes. Incomplete sequencing was indicated by rarefaction of sorted-subset datasets, despite the large sequencing depth.

Note on this clone: Its target antigen remains unknown. No quality values exist for individual bases; no much larger clone is one base distant.

The donors were healthy, HIV-negative adults with no recently reported acute infections or vaccinations. Every donor was a Caucasian adult living in Nashville, Tennessee, USA. Magnetic negative selection was used to enrich CD4+ T cells, after which naive cells were positively selected on CD45RA and the negative fraction became the memory subset. Blood was obtained by leukapheresis, after which PBMCs were separated by Ficoll-Histopaque density gradient centrifugation and cryopreserved in liquid nitrogen vapor phase. Analytical flow cytometry was used to check the purity and quantity of every magnetically sorted T cell population. Genomic DNA was isolated from every sorted fraction and measured by UV absorbance on a Nanodrop 2000c. TCR CDR3 regions were amplified from genomic DNA by multiplex PCR using the deep immunoSEQ assay. Extracted genomic DNA from each cell subset was distributed evenly across all wells of several immunoSEQ 96-well plates, and each plate was treated as a replicate. For sorted subsets, approximately 190 ng of genomic DNA, equivalent to around 29,000 T cell genomes, went into each replicate PCR. Purified libraries were quantified with a Qubit 3.0 fluorometer, sized on a Bioanalyzer 2100, and re-quantified with the KAPA Library Quantification kit. Every immunoSEQ 96-well plate was sequenced on a dedicated single-read 150-cycle Illumina NextSeq 550 flow cell. Regarding the original processing steps: The immunoSEQ output contained only junctional sequences without quality scores, so filtering could not match that applied to full-length reads. Sequences were annotated with PyIR, a Python wrapper for IgBLAST v1.9, using IMGT germline references to assign V/J genes and CDR3. Reads were filtered out if the reads had weak V/J assignments (E-value above 1e-6), no CDR3, stop codons, out-of-frame junctions, or ambiguous translated residues. A V3J clonotype was defined by an identical inferred V gene, J gene, and CDR3 amino acid sequence. The percentage overlap between two repertoires was calculated by dividing the number of shared unique clonotypes by the size of the smaller repertoire. Richness of each repertoire was evaluated using RTK rarefaction, the Chao1 estimator, and Recon v2.1 estimates of unobserved clonotypes. Generation probabilities were computed with OLGA for all TCRbeta clonotypes obtained by the gDNA method from a handful of donors. TCRdb mirrors the immuneACCESS table, restricted to in-frame sequences. Some clones are absent from its copies; in checked studies, under half trace to an unresolved V gene, and the reason for the others is unknown. Clonal size and the V and J genes are those of that table, whereas D and trimming came from the DNA. The sample contains approximately 1,000,000 clones, approximately 80% of them found a single time. Almost 0.9% of the sample belongs to the ten largest clones.

As encoded in the germline V gene, CDR1 is SGHRS while CDR2 is YFSETQ. V is shortened by 0 bases, J by 5 bases, and the region joining them spans 8 bases. Including the terminal cysteine and phenylalanine, the CDR3 comprises 13 residues. The only DNA kept is the CDR3, 39 bases in frame from the first base. The rearrangement joined TRBV5-1 to TRBJ1-1, with the D segment identity uncertain. Sequencing was carried out using memory CD4+ T cells from PBMCs. Reading the label with the study, this specimen's cell subset or site is: CD45RA-negative fraction. The origin of this receptor is a young man in good health. Some clones in this sample may be carry-over from other donors' samples. The CDR3 reads CASSLGYGTEAFF. The DNA is TGCGCCAGCAGCTTGGGATATGGGACTGAAGCTTTCTTT.